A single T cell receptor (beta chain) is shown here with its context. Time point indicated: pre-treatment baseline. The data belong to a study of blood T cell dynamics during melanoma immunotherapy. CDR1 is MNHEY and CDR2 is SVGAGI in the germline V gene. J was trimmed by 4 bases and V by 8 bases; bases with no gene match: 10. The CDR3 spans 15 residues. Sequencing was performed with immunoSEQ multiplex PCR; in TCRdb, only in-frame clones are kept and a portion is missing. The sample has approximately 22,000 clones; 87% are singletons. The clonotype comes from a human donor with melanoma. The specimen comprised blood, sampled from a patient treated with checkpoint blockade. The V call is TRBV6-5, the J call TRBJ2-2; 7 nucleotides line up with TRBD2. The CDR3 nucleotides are TGTGCCAGCCACCTCTCGGCGGGGGTCACCGGGGAGCTGTTTTTT. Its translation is CASHLSAGVTGELFF.